This section outlines one T cell receptor beta chain sequence together with its context. CDR3 length equals 14 residues. The germline CDR1 and CDR2 sequences are SEHNR and FQNEAQ (reference sequence). Trimming shortened V by 5 bases and J by 1 base, and 11 bases separated the two germline ends. Genomic DNA templated the TCR beta VDJ and CDR3 profiling. One entry per CDR3 protein, called by TCRdb with MiXCR from the reads. The table shows under 200,000 distinct CDR3 sequences, with nearly 50% occurring only once. This record comes from a study of CD8+CD57+ T cells in acquired aplastic anemia. Patients picked for sequencing had shown CD8+CD57+ cell expansion detected by flow cytometry. At the time of blood sampling, patients had not yet received any therapy.

This chain connects TRBV7-9 to TRBJ1-1; D is unclear. Sequenced: sorted CD4+, CD8+, or CD8+CD57+ T cells (not recorded which) from PBMCs. The receptor's source is a human donor with aplastic anemia. CDR3 DNA: TGTGCCAGCAGCCCTCAACTCGGGAACACTGAAGCTTTCTTT. It yields the protein CASSPQLGNTEAFF.